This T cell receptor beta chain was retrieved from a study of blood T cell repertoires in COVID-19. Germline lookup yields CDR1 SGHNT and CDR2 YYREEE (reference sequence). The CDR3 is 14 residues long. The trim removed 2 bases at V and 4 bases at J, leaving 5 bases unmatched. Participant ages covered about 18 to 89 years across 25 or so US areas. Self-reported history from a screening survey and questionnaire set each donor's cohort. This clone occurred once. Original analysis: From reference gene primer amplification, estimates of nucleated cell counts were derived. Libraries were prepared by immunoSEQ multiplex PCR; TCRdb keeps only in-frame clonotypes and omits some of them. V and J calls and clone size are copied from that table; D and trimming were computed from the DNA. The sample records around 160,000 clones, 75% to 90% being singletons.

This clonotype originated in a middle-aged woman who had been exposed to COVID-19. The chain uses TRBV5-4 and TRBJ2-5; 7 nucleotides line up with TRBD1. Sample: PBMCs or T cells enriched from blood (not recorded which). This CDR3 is CASSFRQGAETQYF. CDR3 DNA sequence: TGTGCCAGCAGCTTTCGACAGGGTGCAGAGACCCAGTACTTC.